This T cell receptor (beta chain) was documented in a study of T cell clonotyping in hematopoietic cell transplantation. Study-wide findings and caveats: Few recipient clonotypes overlapped donors; over 95% were de novo at given depth. No sorting was done, leaving CD4 and CD8 contributions mixed. Broader posttransplant TCR repertoire diversity was predicted by graft donor and pretransplant recipient Inverse Simpson Index values. Recipient TCR diversity dropped after transplant; expanded clonotypes rose from day 30 to 180.

The CDR3 is made up of 13 amino acids. Germline CDR1 MNHNY, CDR2 SVGAGI (reference sequence). V was pared by 6 bases and J by 4 bases, with 4 bases of the junction left unmatched. Of note for this clone: Its specificity is not known.

The method was immunoSEQ multiplex PCR; TCRdb's version includes in-frame clones alone and lacks a portion of them. This table has more than 40,000 clones, 95% appearing once. This rearrangement joins TRBV6-6 to TRBJ2-7; 9 bases are shared with TRBD1. Sequencing used peripheral blood mononuclear cells. This receptor was identified in a man aged 25 to 45 in good health. Some clones in this sample may be carry-over from other donors' samples. The CDR3: CASSRGQGYEQYF. In nucleotides, the CDR3 is TGTGCCAGCAGCCGTGGACAGGGGTACGAGCAGTACTTC.